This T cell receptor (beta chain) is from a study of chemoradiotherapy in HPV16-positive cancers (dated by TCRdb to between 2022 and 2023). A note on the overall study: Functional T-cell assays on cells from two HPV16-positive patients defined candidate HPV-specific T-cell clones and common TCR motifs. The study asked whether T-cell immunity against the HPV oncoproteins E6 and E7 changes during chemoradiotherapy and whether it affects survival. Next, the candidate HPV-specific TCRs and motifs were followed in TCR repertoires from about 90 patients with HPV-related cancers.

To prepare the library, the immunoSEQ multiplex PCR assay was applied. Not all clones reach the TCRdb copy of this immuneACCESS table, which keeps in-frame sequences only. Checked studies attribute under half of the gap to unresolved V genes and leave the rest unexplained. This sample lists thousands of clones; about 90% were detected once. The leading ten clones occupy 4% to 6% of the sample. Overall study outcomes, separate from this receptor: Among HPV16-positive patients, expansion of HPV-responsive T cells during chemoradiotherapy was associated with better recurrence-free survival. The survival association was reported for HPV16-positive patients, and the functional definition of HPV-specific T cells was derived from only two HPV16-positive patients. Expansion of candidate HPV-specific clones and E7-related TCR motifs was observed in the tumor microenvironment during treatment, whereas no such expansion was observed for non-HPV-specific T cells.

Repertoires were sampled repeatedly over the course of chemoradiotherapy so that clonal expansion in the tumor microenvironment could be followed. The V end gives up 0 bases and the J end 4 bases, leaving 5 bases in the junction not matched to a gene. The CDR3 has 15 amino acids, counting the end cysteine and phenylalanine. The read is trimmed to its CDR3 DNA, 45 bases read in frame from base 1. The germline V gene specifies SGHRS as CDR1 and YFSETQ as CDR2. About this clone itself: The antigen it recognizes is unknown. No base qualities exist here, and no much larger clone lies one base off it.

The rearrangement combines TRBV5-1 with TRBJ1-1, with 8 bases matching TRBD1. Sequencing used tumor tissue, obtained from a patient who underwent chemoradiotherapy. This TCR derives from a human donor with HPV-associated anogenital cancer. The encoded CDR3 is CASSLEVTGVTEAFF. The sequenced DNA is TGCGCCAGCAGCTTGGAGGTGACAGGGGTCACTGAAGCTTTCTTT.